This T cell receptor beta chain was observed in a study of regulatory T cells in long-lasting Graves disease. Building of the TCR beta libraries involved iRepertoire HTBI primers and Arm-PCR of CDR3 regions. One entry per CDR3 protein, called by TCRdb with MiXCR from the multiplex PCR reads. The sample has around 460,000 distinct CDR3 sequences; roughly 23% are singletons. Regarding time point: persistent/refractory GD, antithyroid drugs over 5 years with positive TRAb. Scientists built the TCR library using RNA that was extracted from PBMCs. The CDR3 runs 12 residues. Trimming stripped 6 bases from V and 7 bases from J, with 13 bases between.

This clonotype originated in a female donor with Graves disease. J is TRBJ2-7 and V is TRBV12-3 or TRBV12-4, with no clear D. Material: peripheral blood mononuclear cells (PBMCs), obtained when the disease was refractory, from a patient treated with antithyroid drugs. Here the CDR3 DNA reads TGTGCCAGCAGCTCAGTGGCCTGGGAGCAGTACTTC. Translated, it gives CASSSVAWEQYF.